This TCR beta chain appears in the sequencing data of a study of T cells in Graves' hyperthyroidism and ophthalmopathy. This clonotype was detected ten times or more. Trimming cost V 5 bases and J 0 bases, with 19 bases left between them. The CDR3 consists of 17 residues. Germline CDR1 and CDR2: SGHAT and FQNNGV. Amplified TCR beta CDR3 regions came from RNA transcripts. First-round RT-PCR with HTBI primers amplified the TCR CDR3 region. TCRdb called the multiplex PCR reads again in MiXCR, with one record for every CDR3 protein. The table has approximately 370,000 distinct CDR3 sequences, under 15% seen once.

The sequence derives from a woman in her 30s with Graves' hyperthyroidism. The V call is TRBV11-2, the J call TRBJ1-1; D call uncertain. Material for sequencing was blood. CDR3 DNA sequence: TGTGCCAGCAGCCCCCCCTTAGTCTTCGGAATGAACACTGAAGCTTTCTTT. Residues: CASSPPLVFGMNTEAFF.